This TCR beta chain came from a study of control samples from healthy donors and cancer patients (dated by TCRdb to the early 2020s). Turning to this clone: Its specific antigen is unknown. No base qualities exist here, and no much larger clone lies one base off it.

For CDR1 and CDR2, the germline V gene lists MNHEY and SVGAGI. Inclusive of the bounding cysteine and phenylalanine, the CDR3 is 15 residues long. Solely the CDR3 DNA is kept, with 45 bases framed from the first base. V loses 0 bases of germline sequence and J loses 0 bases, and the interval between the two ends is 8 bases. The method was the immunoSEQ multiplex PCR assay. TCRdb took this table from immuneACCESS and kept in-frame rearrangements with V and J called. Such tables lack part of the clones; where checked against another copy, unresolved V genes explain under half of the gap, and the rest is unexplained. This sample is represented by 40,000 to 55,000 clones; approximately 87% of them were singletons. Jointly, the top ten make up around 9.6% of the sample.

The V and J genes are TRBV6-5 and TRBJ1-1; a weak D assignment points to TRBD1 (6 bases agree). This TCR came from a woman in her fifties or sixties with lung cancer. Specimen: PBMCs. The nucleotides are TGTGCCAGCAGTTACTCGCAGGGGATGAACACTGAAGCTTTCTTT. This gives the protein CASSYSQGMNTEAFF.